The clone carrying this T cell receptor (beta chain) was seen only once. Methods used by the authors: Pooled Tregs gave about 5.65x10^4 patient and about 100,000 donor TCRbeta sequences. Only in-frame clones appear in the TCRdb table, and some are missing; sequencing was by immunoSEQ multiplex PCR. Clone size and the V and J calls come from that table; the DNA yielded D and trimming. This table has 20,000 to 25,000 clones, around 93% appearing once. This sample was taken from a study of B cell selection in AIRE deficiency. CDR3 length equals 11 residues. CDR1 is DFQATT, CDR2 SNEGSKA, per germline (reference sequence). Trimming cost V 6 bases and J 10 bases; bases outside gene matches: 4. Regulatory T cells were sorted as CD4+CD25hiCD127low/negative.

The receptor was derived from a human donor with AIRE deficiency. V gene TRBV20-1 combines with J gene TRBJ1-1; 11 nucleotides match TRBD1. The sequenced sample was Tregs sorted from PBMCs. The CDR3 DNA is TGCAGTGCCGACGGACAGGGGGCAGCTTTCTTT. Translated: CSADGQGAAFF.